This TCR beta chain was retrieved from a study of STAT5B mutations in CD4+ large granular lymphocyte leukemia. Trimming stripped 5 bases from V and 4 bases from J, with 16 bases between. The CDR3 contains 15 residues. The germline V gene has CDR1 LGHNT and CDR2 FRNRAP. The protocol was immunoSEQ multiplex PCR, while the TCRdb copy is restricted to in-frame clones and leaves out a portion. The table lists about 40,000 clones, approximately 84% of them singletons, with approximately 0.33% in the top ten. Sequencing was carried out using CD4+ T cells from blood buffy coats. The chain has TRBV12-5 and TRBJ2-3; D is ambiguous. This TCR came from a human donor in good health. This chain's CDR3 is CASGPRHPGADTQYF. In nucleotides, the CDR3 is TGTGCTAGTGGTCCCCGACATCCTGGGGCAGATACGCAGTATTTT.